The 6 T cell receptor beta chains below all came from one sample that was sequenced in a study of T cells after yellow fever vaccination. TCRdb ran MiXCR on the 5' RACE reads and lists one entry per CDR3 protein. The sample yields hundreds of thousands of distinct CDR3 sequences, roughly 5.6% seen once. The sample consisted of CD4+ T cells sorted from PBMCs, taken on the day of the yellow fever booster vaccination. These receptors were collected from a young man who received the YFV17D yellow fever vaccine.

This clonotype has a handful of counts. The chain has TRBV4-1 and TRBJ2-5, with D unclear. This CDR3 is built from 13 residues. The germline V gene has CDR1 MGHRA and CDR2 YSYEKL. Deletions cut 7 bases from V and 5 bases from J, with 14 bases between. The CDR3 DNA sequence: TGCGCCAGCACCGCCTTCGGGCAGGAGACCCAGTACTTC. Translated: CASTAFGQETQYF.

A few counts support this clonotype. The CDR3 bases are TGCGCCATTCCGACGGCGCGGCTCACAGATACGCAGTATTTT. Amino acids: CAIPTARLTDTQYF. The V call is TRBV23-1, the J call TRBJ2-3, with unresolved D. TRBV23-1 is an ORF; its function is uncertain. Trimming removed 10 bases from V and 2 bases from J, with 16 bases in between. The CDR3 sequence is 14 residues long.

J is TRBJ1-4 and V is TRBV12-3 or TRBV12-4, with no clear D. CDR3 size: 16 residues. Trimming left V 5 bases short and J 0 bases short, with 13 bases between. The CDR3 spells CASSQIGRSTNEKLFF. The CDR3, as DNA: TGTGCCAGCAGTCAGATTGGACGGTCAACTAATGAAAAACTGTTTTTT.

The V gene is TRBV7-9, the J gene TRBJ2-5; TRBD2 matches at 8 bases. Losses at the gene ends were 2 bases for V and 5 bases for J; bases not matched to a gene: 7. Germline V gene sequence: CDR1 SEHNR, CDR2 FQNEAQ (reference sequence). CDR3 length equals 15 residues. CDR3 protein: CASSLSGGAFETQYF. The CDR3 coding sequence is TGTGCCAGCAGCTTATCCGGGGGGGCGTTTGAGACCCAGTACTTC.

This chain joins TRBV2 and TRBJ2-2, with 9 bases aligning to TRBD1. Germline trimming cut 5 bases from V and 6 bases from J; bases unmatched to any gene: 7. In germline, CDR1 is SNHLY, CDR2 FYNNEI. This CDR3 has 15 amino acids. The CDR3 DNA sequence: TGTGCCAGCAGTCCGGACAGGGGAGGGTCCGGGGAGCTGTTTTTT. Translating it yields CASSPDRGGSGELFF.

This clonotype was seen more than once but under ten times. This rearrangement joins TRBV27 to TRBJ2-6; TRBD1 matches at 10 bases. V lost 0 bases, J lost 0 bases, and 5 bases stayed unmatched. There are 19 residues in the CDR3. Per germline, CDR1 MNHEY and CDR2 SMNVEV (reference sequence). The CDR3 sequence is CASSLSMGQGISGANVLTF. DNA of the CDR3: TGTGCCAGCAGTTTATCGATGGGACAGGGGATCTCTGGGGCCAACGTCCTGACTTTC.